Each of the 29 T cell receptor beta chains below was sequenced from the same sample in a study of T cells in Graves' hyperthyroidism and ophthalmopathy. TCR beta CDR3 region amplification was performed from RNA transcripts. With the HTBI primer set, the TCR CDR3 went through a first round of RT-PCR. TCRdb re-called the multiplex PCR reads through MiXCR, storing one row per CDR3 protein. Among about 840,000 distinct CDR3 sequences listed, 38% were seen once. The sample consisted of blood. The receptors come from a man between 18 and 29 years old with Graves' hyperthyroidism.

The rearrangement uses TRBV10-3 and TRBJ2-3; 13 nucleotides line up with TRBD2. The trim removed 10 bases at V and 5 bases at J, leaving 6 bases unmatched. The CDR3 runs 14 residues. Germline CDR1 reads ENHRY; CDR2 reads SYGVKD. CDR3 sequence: CATTGTSGEDTQYF. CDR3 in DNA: TGTGCCACTACAGGGACTAGCGGGGAAGATACGCAGTATTTT.

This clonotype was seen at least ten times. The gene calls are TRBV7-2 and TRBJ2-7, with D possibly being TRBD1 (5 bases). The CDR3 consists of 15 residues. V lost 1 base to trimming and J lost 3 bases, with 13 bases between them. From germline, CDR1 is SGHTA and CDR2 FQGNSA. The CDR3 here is CASSLGSGNFYEQYF. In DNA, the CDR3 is TGTGCCAGCAGCTTAGGCTCAGGGAACTTCTACGAGCAGTACTTC.

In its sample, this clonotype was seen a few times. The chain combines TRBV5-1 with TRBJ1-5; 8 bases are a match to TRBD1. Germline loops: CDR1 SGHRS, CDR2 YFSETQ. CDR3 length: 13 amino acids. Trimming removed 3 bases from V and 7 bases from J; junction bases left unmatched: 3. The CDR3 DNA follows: TGCGCCAGCAGCTACAGGGGGGAGCAGCCCCAGCATTTT. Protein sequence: CASSYRGEQPQHF. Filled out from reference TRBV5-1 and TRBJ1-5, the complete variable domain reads KAGVTQTPRYLIKTRGQQVTLSCSPISGHRSVSWYQQTPGQGLQFLFEYFSETQRNKGNFPGRFSGRQFSNSRSEMNVSTLELGDSALYLCASSYRGEQPQHFGDGTRLSIL.

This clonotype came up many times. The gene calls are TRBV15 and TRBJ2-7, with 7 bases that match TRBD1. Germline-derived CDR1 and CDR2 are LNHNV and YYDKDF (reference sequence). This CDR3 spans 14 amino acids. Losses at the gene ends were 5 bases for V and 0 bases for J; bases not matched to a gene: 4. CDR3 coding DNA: TGTGCCACCAGCGGGGACAGTAACTCCTACGAGCAGTACTTC. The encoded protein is CATSGDSNSYEQYF.

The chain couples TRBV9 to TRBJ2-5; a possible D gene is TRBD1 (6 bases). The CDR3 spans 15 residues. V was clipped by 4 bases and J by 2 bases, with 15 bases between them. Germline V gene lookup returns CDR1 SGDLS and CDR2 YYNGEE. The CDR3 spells CASSPSIGGQETQYF. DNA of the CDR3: TGTGCCAGCAGCCCTTCCATAGGGGGACAAGAGACCCAGTACTTC.

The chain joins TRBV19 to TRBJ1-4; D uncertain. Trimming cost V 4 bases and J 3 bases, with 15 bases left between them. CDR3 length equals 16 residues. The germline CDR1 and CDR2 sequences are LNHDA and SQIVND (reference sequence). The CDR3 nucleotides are TGTGCCAGTAGTAGGCGACCTAAGGAGCCTAATGAAAAACTGTTTTTT. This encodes CASSRRPKEPNEKLFF. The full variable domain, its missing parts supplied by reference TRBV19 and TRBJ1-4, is DGGITQSPKYLFRKEGQNVTLSCEQNLNHDAMYWYRQDPGQGLRLIYYSQIVNDFQKGDIAEGYSVSREKKESFPLTVTSAQKNPTAFYLCASSRRPKEPNEKLFFGSGTQLSVL.

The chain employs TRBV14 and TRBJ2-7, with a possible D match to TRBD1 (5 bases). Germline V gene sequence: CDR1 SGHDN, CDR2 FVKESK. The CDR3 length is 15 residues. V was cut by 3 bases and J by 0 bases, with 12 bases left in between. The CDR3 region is CASSQAGSLSYEQYF. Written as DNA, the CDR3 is TGTGCCAGCAGCCAGGCAGGGTCTCTCTCCTACGAGCAGTACTTC. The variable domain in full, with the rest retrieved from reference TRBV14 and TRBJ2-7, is EAGVTQFPSHSVIEKGQTVTLRCDPISGHDNLYWYRRVMGKEIKFLLHFVKESKQDESGMPNNRFLAERTGGTYSTLKVQPAELEDSGVYFCASSQAGSLSYEQYFGPGTRLTVT.

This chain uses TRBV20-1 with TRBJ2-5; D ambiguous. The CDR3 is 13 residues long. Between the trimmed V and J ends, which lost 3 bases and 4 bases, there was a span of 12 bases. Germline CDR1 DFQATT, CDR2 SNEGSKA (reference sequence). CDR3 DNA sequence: TGCAGTGCTAGTCGGTTGACCGGAGAGACCCAGTACTTC. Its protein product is CSASRLTGETQYF.

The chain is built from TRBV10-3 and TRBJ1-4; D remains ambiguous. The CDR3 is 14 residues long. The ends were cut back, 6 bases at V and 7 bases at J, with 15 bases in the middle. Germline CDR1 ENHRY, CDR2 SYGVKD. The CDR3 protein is CAISHPGLPEKLFF. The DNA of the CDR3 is TGTGCCATCAGCCACCCCGGCCTCCCTGAAAAACTGTTTTTT.

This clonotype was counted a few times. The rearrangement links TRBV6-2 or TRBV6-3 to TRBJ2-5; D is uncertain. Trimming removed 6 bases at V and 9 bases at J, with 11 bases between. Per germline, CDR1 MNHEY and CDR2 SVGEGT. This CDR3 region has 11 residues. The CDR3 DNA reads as TGTGCCAGCAGCGACGGTCCGGCCCAGTACTTC. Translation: CASSDGPAQYF.

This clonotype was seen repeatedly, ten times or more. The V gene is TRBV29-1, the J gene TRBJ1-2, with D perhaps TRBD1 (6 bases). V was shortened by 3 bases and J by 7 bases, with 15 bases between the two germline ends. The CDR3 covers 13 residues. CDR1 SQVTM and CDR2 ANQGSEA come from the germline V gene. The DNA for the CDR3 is TGCAGCGTTGATCAGATGGGGGGCTCTGGCTACACCTTC. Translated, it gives CSVDQMGGSGYTF. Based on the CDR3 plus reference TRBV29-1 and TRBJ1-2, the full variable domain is SAVISQKPSRDICQRGTSLTIQCQVDSQVTMMFWYRQQPGQSLTLIATANQGSEATYESGFVIDKFPISRPNLTFSTLTVSNMSPEDSSIYLCSVDQMGGSGYTFGSGTRLTVV.

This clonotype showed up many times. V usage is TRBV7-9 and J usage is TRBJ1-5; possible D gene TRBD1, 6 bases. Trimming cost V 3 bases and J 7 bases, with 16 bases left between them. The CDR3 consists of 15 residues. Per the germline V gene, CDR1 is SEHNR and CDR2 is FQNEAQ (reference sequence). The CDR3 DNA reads TGTGCCAGCAGCTTGGAAGACAGGCCGGGACAGCCCCAGCATTTT. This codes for CASSLEDRPGQPQHF.

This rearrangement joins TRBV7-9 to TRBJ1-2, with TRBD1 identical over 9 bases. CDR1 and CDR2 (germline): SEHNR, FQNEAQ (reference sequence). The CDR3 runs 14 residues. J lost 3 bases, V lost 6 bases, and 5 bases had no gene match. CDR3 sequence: CASRTGQGDYGYTF. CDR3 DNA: TGTGCCAGCAGGACGGGACAGGGCGACTATGGCTACACCTTC. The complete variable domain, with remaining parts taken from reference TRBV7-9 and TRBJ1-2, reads DTGVSQNPRHKITKRGQNVTFRCDPISEHNRLYWYRQTLGQGPEFLTYFQNEAQLEKSRLLSDRFSAERPKGSFSTLEIQRTEQGDSAMYLCASRTGQGDYGYTFGSGTRLTVV.

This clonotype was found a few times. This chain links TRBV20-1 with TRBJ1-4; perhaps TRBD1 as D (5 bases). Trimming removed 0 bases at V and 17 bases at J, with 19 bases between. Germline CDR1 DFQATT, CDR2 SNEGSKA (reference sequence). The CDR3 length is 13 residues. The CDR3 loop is CSARDTQQRGLFF. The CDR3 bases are TGCAGTGCTAGAGATACTCAACAGAGGGGCTTATTTTTT.

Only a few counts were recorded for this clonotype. CDR3 in amino acids: CASSLRIPYYGYTF. DNA for the CDR3: TGTGCCAGCAGCTTAAGGATCCCGTACTATGGCTACACCTTC. The chain is built from TRBV7-8 and TRBJ1-2, with D unclear. V gave up 2 bases and J gave up 3 bases, with 10 bases separating them. The CDR3 covers 14 residues. CDR1 and CDR2 (germline): SGHVS, FQNEAQ.

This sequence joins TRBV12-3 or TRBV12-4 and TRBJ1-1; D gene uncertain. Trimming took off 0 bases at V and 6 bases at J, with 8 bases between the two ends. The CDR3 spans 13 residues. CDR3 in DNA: TGTGCCAGCAGTTTAGCGGAAGAGGCTGAAGCTTTCTTT. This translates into CASSLAEEAEAFF.

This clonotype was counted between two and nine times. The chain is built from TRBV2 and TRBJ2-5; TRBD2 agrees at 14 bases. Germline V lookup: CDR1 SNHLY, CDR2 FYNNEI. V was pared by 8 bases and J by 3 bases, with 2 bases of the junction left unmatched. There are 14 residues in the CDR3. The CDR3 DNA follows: TGTGCCAGCGGGGGACTAGCGGGGGAAGAGACCCAGTACTTC. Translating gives CASGGLAGEETQYF.

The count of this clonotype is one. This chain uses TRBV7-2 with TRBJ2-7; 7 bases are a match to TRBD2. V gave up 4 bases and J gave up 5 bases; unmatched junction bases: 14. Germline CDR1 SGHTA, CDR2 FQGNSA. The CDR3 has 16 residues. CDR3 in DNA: TGTGCCAGCAGCTCAAGAATCCGGGACTACCGCCACGAGCAGTACTTC. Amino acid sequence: CASSSRIRDYRHEQYF.

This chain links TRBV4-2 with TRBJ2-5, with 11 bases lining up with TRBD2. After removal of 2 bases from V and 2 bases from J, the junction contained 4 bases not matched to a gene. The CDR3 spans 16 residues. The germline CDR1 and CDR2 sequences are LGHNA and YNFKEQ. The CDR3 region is CASSQWTSGRQETQYF. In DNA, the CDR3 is TGTGCCAGCAGCCAATGGACTAGCGGGCGGCAAGAGACCCAGTACTTC.

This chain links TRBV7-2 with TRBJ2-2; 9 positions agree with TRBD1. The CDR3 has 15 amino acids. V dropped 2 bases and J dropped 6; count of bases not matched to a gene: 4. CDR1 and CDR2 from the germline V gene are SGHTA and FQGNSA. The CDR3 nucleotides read TGTGCCAGCAGCTTACACAGGGGGCGAGCCGGGGAGCTGTTTTTT. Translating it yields CASSLHRGRAGELFF.

The CDR3: CASSPRQGTQYF. The CDR3 nucleotides read TGTGCCAGCAGCCCAAGACAGGGGACGCAGTATTTT. The chain employs TRBV11-3 and TRBJ2-3; TRBD1 matches 8 bases. Per the germline V gene, CDR1 is SGHNT and CDR2 is YENEEA. J gave up 9 bases and V 5 bases, and 4 bases lay outside the gene matches. CDR3 length: 12 residues.

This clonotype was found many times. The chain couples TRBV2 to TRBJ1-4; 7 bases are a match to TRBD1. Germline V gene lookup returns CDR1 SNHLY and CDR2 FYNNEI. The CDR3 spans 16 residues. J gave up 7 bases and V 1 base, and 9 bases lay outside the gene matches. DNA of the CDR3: TGTGCCAGCAGTGAAGGAAGGGGACAGCTTAGTGAAAAACTGTTTTTT. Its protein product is CASSEGRGQLSEKLFF.

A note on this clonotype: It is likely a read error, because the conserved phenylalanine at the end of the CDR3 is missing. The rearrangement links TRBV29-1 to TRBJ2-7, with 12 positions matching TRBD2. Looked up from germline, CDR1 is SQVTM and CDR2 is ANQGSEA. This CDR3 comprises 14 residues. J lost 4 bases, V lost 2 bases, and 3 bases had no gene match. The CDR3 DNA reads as TGCAGCGTTGAATTGACTAGCGGGAGTTACGAGCAGTACCTC. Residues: CSVELTSGSYEQYL.

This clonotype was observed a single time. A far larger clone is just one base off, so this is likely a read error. CDR3 sequence reads: CAGSPGTGGYEQYF. Here the CDR3 DNA reads TGTGCCGGCAGCCCCGGGACAGGAGGGTACGAGCAGTACTTC. This chain links TRBV7-2 with TRBJ2-7; TRBD1 agrees at 8 bases. CDR1 and CDR2 (germline): SGHTA, FQGNSA. The CDR3 covers 14 residues.

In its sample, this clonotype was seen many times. CDR3 loop: CASSRDRDSPLHF. In nucleotides, the CDR3 is TGTGCCAGCAGCCGGGACAGGGATTCACCCCTCCACTTT. The V call is TRBV12-3 or TRBV12-4, the J call TRBJ1-6; 9 bases match TRBD1. The CDR3 is 13 amino acids. V was clipped by 6 bases and J by 8 bases; unmatched bases: 2.

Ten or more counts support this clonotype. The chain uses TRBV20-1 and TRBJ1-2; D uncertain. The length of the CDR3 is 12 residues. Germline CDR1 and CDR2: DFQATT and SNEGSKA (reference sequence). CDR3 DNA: TGCAGAGCAATAGGAAGGGTAGAGGGCTACACCTTC. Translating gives CRAIGRVEGYTF.

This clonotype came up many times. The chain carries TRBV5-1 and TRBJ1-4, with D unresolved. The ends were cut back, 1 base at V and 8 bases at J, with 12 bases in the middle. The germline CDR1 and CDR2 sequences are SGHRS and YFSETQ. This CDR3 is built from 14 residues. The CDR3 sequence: CASSLYAGREKLFF. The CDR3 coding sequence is TGCGCCAGCAGCTTGTACGCAGGCCGGGAAAAACTGTTTTTT.

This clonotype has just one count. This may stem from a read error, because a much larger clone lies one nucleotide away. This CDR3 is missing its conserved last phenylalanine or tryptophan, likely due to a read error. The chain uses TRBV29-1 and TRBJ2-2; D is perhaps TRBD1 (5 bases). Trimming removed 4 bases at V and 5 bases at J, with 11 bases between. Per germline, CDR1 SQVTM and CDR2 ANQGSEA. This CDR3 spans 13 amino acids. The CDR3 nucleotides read TGCAGCGTTGTCGGCAGGGATACCGGGGAGCTGTTTTAT. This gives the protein CSVVGRDTGELFY.

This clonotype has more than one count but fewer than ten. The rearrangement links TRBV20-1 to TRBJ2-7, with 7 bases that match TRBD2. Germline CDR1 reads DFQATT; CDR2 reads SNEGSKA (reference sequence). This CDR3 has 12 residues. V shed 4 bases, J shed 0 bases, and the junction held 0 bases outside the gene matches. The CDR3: CSATSGSYEQYF. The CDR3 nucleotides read TGCAGTGCTACTAGCGGCTCCTACGAGCAGTACTTC.